One and the same sample provided the 18 T cell receptor beta chains below, sequenced in a study of cytomegalovirus exposure and HLA in healthy donors. 13 Jbeta primers and 60 Vbeta primers were used for the PCR. Generated by immunoSEQ multiplex PCR, the TCRdb table keeps only in-frame clones and is missing some. The table includes 90,000 to 120,000 clones, 50% to 65% detected once. Material for sequencing was PBMCs. The receptors shown here come from a man aged 30 to 39 in good health and CMV-seropositive.

The table lists this clone with a few counts. The CDR3 sequence is CASSFQGPLEAFF. CDR3 coding DNA: TGTGCCAGCAGCTTTCAGGGGCCCCTTGAAGCTTTCTTT. V is TRBV5-5 and J is TRBJ1-1; D perhaps matches TRBD1 (6 bases). With 2 bases removed from V and 7 bases from J, the gap between germline ends came to 12 bases. Per germline, CDR1 SGHKS and CDR2 YYEKEE (reference sequence). The CDR3 runs 13 residues.

The chain joins TRBV5-1 to TRBJ1-1; D unclear. V lost 1 base and J lost 1, with 5 bases in between. Germline V gene lookup returns CDR1 SGHRS and CDR2 YFSETQ. The CDR3 totals 13 residues. CDR3 sequence reads: CASSLPQNTEAFF. For the CDR3, the DNA is TGCGCCAGCAGCTTGCCCCAGAACACTGAAGCTTTCTTT.

The chain employs TRBV7-9 and TRBJ2-7, with 11 bases lining up with TRBD1. The junction had 6 bases not matched to a gene; V was cut back by 5 bases and J by 6 bases. Germline V gene sequence: CDR1 SEHNR, CDR2 FQNEAQ (reference sequence). This CDR3 is built from 14 residues. Here the CDR3 DNA reads TGTGCCAGCAGCCCCGGGACAGGGGGAGTCGAGCAGTACTTC. Its protein is CASSPGTGGVEQYF.

This chain uses TRBV5-1 with TRBJ1-1; unclear D gene. This CDR3 comprises 13 residues. V was cut by 3 bases and J by 1 base, with 7 bases left in between. Per germline, CDR1 SGHRS and CDR2 YFSETQ. In nucleotides, the CDR3 is TGCGCCAGCAGCTCCGGGAGGAACACTGAAGCTTTCTTT. Its protein is CASSSGRNTEAFF.

The genes are TRBV27 and TRBJ1-4, with 7 bases lining up with TRBD1. The CDR3 runs to 13 residues. Germline values: CDR1 MNHEY, CDR2 SMNVEV (reference sequence). V was pared by 6 bases and J by 5 bases, with 3 bases of the junction left unmatched. The CDR3 DNA sequence: TGTGCCAGCAGGGGACAGCCAAATGAAAAACTGTTTTTT. This gives the protein CASRGQPNEKLFF.

The V call is TRBV7-8, the J call TRBJ1-3, with unresolved D. CDR1 and CDR2 from the germline V gene are SGHVS and FQNEAQ. The CDR3 is 13 residues long. The V end lost 6 bases, the J end lost 1 base, and 7 bases lay between the germline ends. The CDR3 reads CASRAGSGNTIYF. The CDR3 nucleotides are TGTGCCAGCAGGGCGGGGTCTGGAAACACCATATATTTT.

The chain links TRBV5-1 to TRBJ2-2, with unresolved D. Germline CDR1 reads SGHRS; CDR2 reads YFSETQ. The length of the CDR3 is 14 residues. V shed 1 base and J shed 0 bases, with 4 bases lying between them. The CDR3 bases are TGCGCCAGCAGCTTGTACACGAACACCGGGGAGCTGTTTTTT. This sequence encodes CASSLYTNTGELFF.

This clone was seen only once. The genes are TRBV5-4 and TRBJ2-5; 7 bases map to TRBD2. Germline V lookup: CDR1 SGHNT, CDR2 YYREEE (reference sequence). Trimming took 0 bases from V and 5 from J; bases not matched to a gene: 7. This CDR3 has 15 residues. The chain's CDR3 is CASSLGSGEGETQYF. CDR3 DNA sequence: TGTGCCAGCAGCTTGGGAAGCGGGGAAGGCGAGACCCAGTACTTC. Variable domain in full (rest from reference TRBV5-4 and TRBJ2-5): ETGVTQSPTHLIKTRGQQVTLRCSSQSGHNTVSWYQQALGQGPQFIFQYYREEENGRGNFPPRFSGLQFPNYSSELNVNALELDDSALYLCASSLGSGEGETQYFGPGTRLLVL.

The sample holds one count of this clone. The V gene is TRBV6-5, the J gene TRBJ2-2; no clear D gene. Germline assignment: CDR1 MNHEY and CDR2 SVGAGI. V was trimmed by 0 bases and J by 1 base, leaving 6 bases between them. This CDR3 comprises 15 residues. In nucleotides, the CDR3 is TGTGCCAGCAGTTACTCGAGTGGGAACACCGGGGAGCTGTTTTTT. The encoded protein is CASSYSSGNTGELFF.

The chain has TRBV7-2 and TRBJ2-5, with TRBD2 as a possible D gene (6 bases). The CDR3 covers 15 residues. Germline V gives CDR1 SGHTA, CDR2 FQGNSA. V was trimmed by 3 bases and J by 9 bases, leaving 20 bases between them. The CDR3 protein is CASSFGWAPGVSQYF. The CDR3 DNA reads TGTGCCAGCAGCTTTGGGTGGGCCCCGGGAGTGTCCCAGTACTTC.

This clone was seen only a few times. The chain couples TRBV11-2 to TRBJ2-7; D gene unclear. Germline V lookup: CDR1 SGHAT, CDR2 FQNNGV. There are 14 residues in the CDR3. The V gene lost 1 base and the J gene lost 4 bases, with 11 bases spanning the gap. This CDR3 reads CASSLASALYEQYF. The CDR3 nucleotides read TGTGCCAGCAGCTTAGCGAGTGCTTTGTACGAGCAGTACTTC. The entire variable domain, with the rest obtained from reference TRBV11-2 and TRBJ2-7, is as follows: EAGVAQSPRYKIIEKRQSVAFWCNPISGHATLYWYQQILGQGPKLLIQFQNNGVVDDSQLPKDRFSAERLKGVDSTLKIQPAKLEDSAVYLCASSLASALYEQYFGPGTRLTVT.

This chain links TRBV14 with TRBJ1-2; D not certain. CDR1 is SGHDN, CDR2 FVKESK, per germline. V lost 9 bases, J lost 2 bases, and 10 bases lay in between. There are 12 residues in the CDR3. This CDR3 reads CARRRKNYGYTF. The CDR3 coding sequence is TGTGCCAGGAGGAGGAAGAACTATGGCTACACCTTC.

This clone occurred once. The chain is built from TRBV28 and TRBJ2-5, with no clear D. CDR3 length: 13 residues. The V end was cut by 8 bases, the J end by 5 bases, with 15 bases between. The germline V gene has CDR1 MDHEN and CDR2 SYDVKM. CDR3 in amino acids: CASLSPGLETQYF. The CDR3 coding sequence is TGTGCCAGCCTAAGCCCCGGTTTGGAGACCCAGTACTTC.

The chain couples TRBV6-5 to TRBJ1-4; D gene unclear. The V end lost 2 bases, the J end lost 7 bases, and 5 bases lay between the germline ends. The CDR3 sequence is 12 residues long. Germline V gene data show CDR1 as MNHEY and CDR2 as SVGAGI. Written as DNA, the CDR3 is TGTGCCAGCAGTTACGGAGGTGAAAAACTGTTTTTT. Protein: CASSYGGEKLFF.

V usage is TRBV7-9 and J usage is TRBJ1-1, with a possible D match to TRBD1 (6 bases). This CDR3 spans 12 amino acids. Trimming left V 5 bases short and J 11 bases short, with 15 bases between. Germline lookup yields CDR1 SEHNR and CDR2 FQNEAQ (reference sequence). The CDR3 DNA reads TGTGCCAGCAGCCTTAACAGGGTATGGGCTTTCTTT. Encoded protein: CASSLNRVWAFF.

This clone has just one count. V is TRBV4-1 and J is TRBJ2-2, with D unclear. The germline V gene encodes CDR1 MGHRA and CDR2 YSYEKL. CDR3 length: 13 residues. Trimming pared 2 bases from V and 1 base from J, leaving 2 bases between. CDR3 DNA sequence: TGCGCCAGCAGCCAACTGAACACCGGGGAGCTGTTTTTT. Its translation is CASSQLNTGELFF.

The chain carries TRBV4-1 and TRBJ2-1; 7 bases line up with TRBD2. The CDR3 runs 15 residues. Germline-derived CDR1 and CDR2 are MGHRA and YSYEKL. Trimming removed 2 bases from V and 8 bases from J; junction bases left unmatched: 9. This CDR3 reads CASSQLGLVVDEQFF. The DNA for the CDR3 is TGCGCCAGCAGCCAACTTGGACTAGTGGTGGATGAGCAGTTCTTC.

With respect to this clone: This specimen includes other DNA sequences encoding the same CDR3. The chain has TRBV6-5 and TRBJ2-1; 9 nucleotides line up with TRBD2. The CDR3 totals 15 residues. The J segment lost 7 bases and the V segment lost 2 bases, leaving 6 bases of the junction unmatched. Germline-derived CDR1 and CDR2 are MNHEY and SVGAGI. CDR3: CASSYGLAGENEQFF. CDR3 in DNA: TGTGCCAGCAGTTACGGGTTAGCGGGGGAGAATGAGCAGTTCTTC.